What follows are 18 T cell receptor beta chains derived from one specimen sequenced in a study of shared clonotypes between healthy human individuals. Only in-frame clones appear in the TCRdb table, and some are missing; sequencing was by immunoSEQ multiplex PCR. Here the sample spans under 2,000,000 clones, roughly 94% being singletons. Positive CCR7 selection of CD45RO-negative cells yielded the naive CD8 cells, and terminally differentiated effector memory CD45RA+ cells were excluded. Specimen: naive CD8+ T cells sorted from blood. The origin of the receptors is a man aged 18 to 29 in good health.

The rearrangement links TRBV5-6 to TRBJ2-3; 9 bases align to TRBD2. The V segment lost 0 bases and the J segment 2 bases; nucleotides outside the gene matches: 4. This CDR3 region has 16 residues. Germline V gene lookup returns CDR1 SGHDT and CDR2 YYEEEE. The CDR3 loop is CASSLDLAGTTDTQYF. CDR3 nucleotide sequence: TGTGCCAGCAGCTTGGACCTAGCGGGGACCACAGATACGCAGTATTTT.

The chain recombines TRBV30 with TRBJ1-1; a weak D match, TRBD1 (5 bases). V was trimmed by 3 bases and J by 4 bases, leaving 18 bases between them. From germline, CDR1 is GTSNPN and CDR2 SVGIG (reference sequence). The CDR3 spans 15 residues. The CDR3 region is CAWSANPPGGTEAFF. The CDR3 DNA reads as TGTGCCTGGAGCGCAAACCCCCCGGGGGGCACTGAAGCTTTCTTT.

This chain links TRBV6-5 with TRBJ2-2, with 7 positions matching TRBD1. Germline V gene lookup returns CDR1 MNHEY and CDR2 SVGAGI. This CDR3 has 15 residues. The V segment lost 4 bases and the J segment 1 base; nucleotides outside the gene matches: 3. In DNA, the CDR3 is TGTGCCAGCAGTTGGGCAGGGGGGAACACCGGGGAGCTGTTTTTT. Translation: CASSWAGGNTGELFF.

The genes are TRBV29-1 and TRBJ2-1; 7 nucleotides agree with TRBD2. CDR1 and CDR2 from the germline V gene are SQVTM and ANQGSEA. V gave up 6 bases and J gave up 1 base; unmatched junction bases: 6. The CDR3 sequence is 14 residues long. This CDR3 is CSVYASGSYNEQFF. CDR3 DNA: TGCAGCGTATACGCTAGCGGTTCCTACAATGAGCAGTTCTTC.

The chain combines TRBV6-6 with TRBJ1-4, with D hard to call. Germline V gene data show CDR1 as MNHNY and CDR2 as SVGAGI (reference sequence). This CDR3 has 14 amino acids. V shed 6 bases and J shed 8 bases, with 16 bases lying between them. For the CDR3, the DNA is TGTGCCAGCAGAGAGGACCGACTGATGGAAAAACTGTTTTTT. Residues: CASREDRLMEKLFF.

J is TRBJ1-3 and V is TRBV19, with 9 nucleotides matching TRBD1. Unmatched junction bases numbered 16, after V lost 10 bases and J lost 0 bases. CDR3 size: 18 residues. Germline loops: CDR1 LNHDA, CDR2 SQIVND (reference sequence). The CDR3: CANGNNRTGDVSGNTIYF. CDR3 DNA sequence: TGTGCCAATGGAAATAATCGGACAGGGGACGTCTCTGGAAACACCATATATTTT.

This clone has a handful of counts. The chain carries TRBV27 and TRBJ1-6, with a weak D call TRBD1 (5 bases). The CDR3 runs to 17 residues. The V end was cut by 6 bases, the J end by 7 bases, with 22 bases between. The V gene's germline CDR1 is MNHEY and CDR2 SMNVEV (reference sequence). The CDR3 coding sequence is TGTGCCAGCAGGAGCCAGGGTGACGGAGGGCCGAATTCACCCCTCCACTTT. Its protein is CASRSQGDGGPNSPLHF.

The chain combines TRBV4-1 with TRBJ2-2; D call uncertain. Germline V gives CDR1 MGHRA, CDR2 YSYEKL. The V end lost 3 bases, the J end lost 3 bases, and 11 bases lay between the germline ends. CDR3 length: 15 amino acids. The CDR3 reads CASSQTRRYTGELFF. For the CDR3, the DNA is TGCGCCAGCAGCCAGACGAGGCGCTACACCGGGGAGCTGTTTTTT.

Regarding this clone: Other DNA sequences within the sample encode an identical CDR3. CDR3 sequence reads: CASSYSEGEKLFF. In DNA form, the CDR3 reads TGTGCCAGCAGTTACTCCGAAGGAGAAAAACTGTTTTTT. The chain couples TRBV6-5 to TRBJ1-4; D not resolved. Trimming removed 0 bases at V and 8 bases at J, with 7 bases between. CDR1 is MNHEY, CDR2 SVGAGI, per germline. The CDR3 covers 13 residues.

This clone was detected once. This sample includes further DNA sequences coding for the same CDR3. V is TRBV19 and J is TRBJ1-2; tentative D call: TRBD1 (6 bases). The germline V gene has CDR1 LNHDA and CDR2 SQIVND (reference sequence). This CDR3 has 13 amino acids. V lost 1 base and J 6 bases, leaving 9 bases between the germline ends. The CDR3 loop reads CASSIVSGDGYTF. The CDR3, as DNA: TGTGCCAGTAGTATAGTTTCAGGGGATGGCTACACCTTC.

This clone was found once. V usage is TRBV11-2 and J usage is TRBJ2-1; weak D call: TRBD2 (5 bases). CDR3 length equals 15 residues. The germline CDR1 and CDR2 sequences are SGHAT and FQNNGV. Trimming took 1 base from V and 8 from J, leaving 15 bases between them. The CDR3 DNA sequence: TGTGCCAGCAGCTTAGGGAGTATAGCGACCGATGAGCAGTTCTTC. It encodes CASSLGSIATDEQFF.

Comments on this clone: The sample contains more than one DNA sequence encoding this CDR3. The chain couples TRBV28 to TRBJ1-1; D may be TRBD1 (5 bases). The CDR3 runs to 14 residues. The germline V gene has CDR1 MDHEN and CDR2 SYDVKM. V gave up 2 bases and J gave up 1 base, with 8 bases separating them. The CDR3 region has the DNA TGTGCCAGCAGTTTACAGGGTGGGAACACTGAAGCTTTCTTT. Protein product: CASSLQGGNTEAFF.

This chain joins TRBV11-2 and TRBJ2-4, with D perhaps matching TRBD1 (5 bases). This CDR3 region has 16 residues. Germline V gene data show CDR1 as SGHAT and CDR2 as FQNNGV. The V gene lost 3 bases and the J gene lost 4 bases, with 16 bases spanning the gap. The CDR3, as DNA: TGTGCCAGCAGCTTTCCCGCGACAGAAGCTAAAAACATTCAGTACTTC. Residues: CASSFPATEAKNIQYF.

As for this clone: This specimen includes other DNA sequences encoding the same CDR3. The V call is TRBV27, the J call TRBJ2-2; 14 bases map to TRBD2. The CDR3 consists of 15 residues. The V gene's germline CDR1 is MNHEY and CDR2 SMNVEV (reference sequence). The V and J ends lost 6 bases and 5 bases, in that order; junction bases with no gene match: 2. This CDR3 is CASSGLAGGTGELFF. The CDR3 nucleotides are TGTGCCAGCAGCGGACTAGCGGGAGGTACCGGGGAGCTGTTTTTT.

This chain connects TRBV7-3 to TRBJ2-1, with a weak D call TRBD2 (5 bases). V lost 5 bases, J lost 7 bases, and 12 bases lay in between. The CDR3 covers 13 residues. Germline-derived CDR1 and CDR2 are SGHTA and FQGTGA. CDR3: CASSPGSTNEQFF. The CDR3 DNA follows: TGTGCCAGCAGCCCGGGATCAACAAATGAGCAGTTCTTC.

The J gene is TRBJ1-2, the V gene TRBV28; possibly TRBD1 for D (6 bases). Trimming removed 8 bases from V and 2 bases from J, with 15 bases in between. Germline V gene lookup returns CDR1 MDHEN and CDR2 SYDVKM. CDR3 length: 14 amino acids. In DNA form, the CDR3 reads TGTGCCAGCTCAACAGGGTGCCCGAACTATGGCTACACCTTC. Amino acid sequence: CASSTGCPNYGYTF.

The rearrangement uses TRBV7-9 and TRBJ2-1; TRBD2 matches at 8 bases. Unmatched junction bases numbered 4, after V lost 2 bases and J lost 4 bases. The CDR3 runs to 15 residues. The germline gives CDR1 SEHNR, CDR2 FQNEAQ (reference sequence). CDR3: CASSLRAGEYNEQFF. The CDR3 bases are TGTGCCAGCAGCTTAAGAGCGGGGGAGTACAATGAGCAGTTCTTC.

This chain links TRBV4-3 with TRBJ2-7, with no clear D. Trimming pared 0 bases from V and 2 bases from J, leaving 14 bases between. CDR1 LGHNA and CDR2 YSLEER come from the germline V gene. This CDR3 has 16 residues. The CDR3 bases are TGCGCCAGCAGCCAAGACGTCGAGACACCCACCTACGAGCAGTACTTC. Its translation: CASSQDVETPTYEQYF.